This TCR beta chain was documented in a study of monozygotic twins with inflammatory bowel disease. No T cells were sorted before total RNA was taken from whole blood. The study, taken as a whole, reports: With others, IBD patients shared fewer clonotypes than healthy twins did, especially with disease activity.

On this clonotype itself: Its target is unknown.

The CDR3 has 15 residues. Germline CDR1 is SQVTM and CDR2 is ANQGSEA. Added by template switching were UMIs that each held a 6-nucleotide sample barcode. TCRdb reprocessed the 5' RACE reads; each CDR3 protein has one entry and no DNA is given. Recorded here are about 150,000 distinct CDR3 sequences; the top ten clones represent 1% to 1.5%. The TCR sequence derives from a human donor with ulcerative colitis or Crohn's disease, or a healthy co-twin of an affected twin (not recorded which). Sequencing input: blood. The chain combines TRBV29-1 with TRBJ2-3; TCRdb outputs TRBD2, but without DNA this stays unchecked. CDR3 in amino acids: CSVTGTSGLTDTQYF.